These 26 T cell receptor beta chains share one sample of origin, sequenced in a study of T cell repertoires in cytomegalovirus infection. TCRdb redid the calling of the reads with MiXCR, one entry per CDR3 protein. The table records about 60,000 distinct CDR3 sequences, 33% of them present only once. The antigens of these receptors remain unknown. The source material was PBMCs, sequenced either directly or after in vitro stimulation (not recorded which). All receptors come from a human donor in good health (CMV status not recorded). Some clones in this sample may be carry-over from other donors' samples.

V gene TRBV6-1 combines with J gene TRBJ1-3; D is ambiguous. Germline values: CDR1 MNHNS, CDR2 SASEGT. The V end was cut by 1 base, the J end by 0 bases, with 7 bases between. This CDR3 has 15 residues. For the CDR3, the DNA is TGTGCCAGCAGTGAAGATGAGGGCTCTGGAAACACCATATATTTT. Amino acids: CASSEDEGSGNTIYF.

The chain is built from TRBV15 and TRBJ2-1; D possibly corresponds to TRBD2 (6 bases). V was clipped by 4 bases and J by 2 bases, with 6 bases between them. The CDR3 is 13 amino acids. The germline V gene has CDR1 LNHNV and CDR2 YYDKDF (reference sequence). The CDR3 DNA follows: TGTGCCACCAGCACGGGGGCCTACAATGAGCAGTTCTTC. As protein: CATSTGAYNEQFF. Full variable domain (missing parts from reference TRBV15 and TRBJ2-1): DAMVIQNPRYQVTQFGKPVTLSCSQTLNHNVMYWYQQKSSQAPKLLFHYYDKDFNNEADTPDNFQSRRPNTSFCFLDIRSPGLGDTAMYLCATSTGAYNEQFFGPGTRLTVL.

This chain links TRBV12-3 or TRBV12-4 with TRBJ2-7; 9 bases fit TRBD2. The J segment lost 5 bases and the V segment lost 6 bases, leaving 11 bases of the junction unmatched. The CDR3 loop spans 15 amino acids. The CDR3 is CASRPPGLAFDEQYF. The CDR3 region has the DNA TGTGCCAGCAGGCCGCCGGGACTAGCATTCGACGAGCAGTACTTC.

The gene calls are TRBV29-1 and TRBJ1-2, with D uncertain. CDR1 SQVTM and CDR2 ANQGSEA come from the germline V gene. This CDR3 region has 10 residues. Trimming took off 3 bases at V and 3 bases at J, with 2 bases between the two ends. The CDR3 region has the DNA TGCAGCGTTGACGACTATGGCTACACCTTC. This gives the protein CSVDDYGYTF.

The gene calls are TRBV6-5 and TRBJ2-5; D is undetermined. The CDR3 totals 14 residues. V dropped 0 bases and J dropped 2 bases, with 7 bases sitting between them. Germline-derived CDR1 and CDR2 are MNHEY and SVGAGI. CDR3 region: CASSYSGWQETQYF. The CDR3 nucleotides are TGTGCCAGCAGTTACTCAGGCTGGCAAGAGACCCAGTACTTC.

The rearrangement links TRBV29-1 to TRBJ2-1; 9 bases line up with TRBD2. CDR1 SQVTM and CDR2 ANQGSEA come from the germline V gene. CDR3 length equals 14 residues. J lost 0 bases, V lost 8 bases, and 5 bases had no gene match. CDR3 nucleotides: TGCAGCCCCGGACTAGCGAGCTCCTACAATGAGCAGTTCTTC. Its protein is CSPGLASSYNEQFF.

The chain couples TRBV6-2 or TRBV6-3 to TRBJ2-3, with 9 nucleotides matching TRBD1. V trimming: 6 bases; J trimming: 3 bases; junction bases outside the gene matches: 10. This CDR3 spans 16 amino acids. CDR1 and CDR2 (germline): MNHEY, SVGEGT. The CDR3 sequence: CASSRPQGAKTDTQYF. In nucleotides, the CDR3 is TGTGCCAGCAGCCGACCACAGGGGGCGAAGACAGATACGCAGTATTTT.

This chain uses TRBV20-1 with TRBJ2-7; 7 bases are shared with TRBD1. V dropped 8 bases and J dropped 2; count of bases not matched to a gene: 12. CDR1 and CDR2 (germline): DFQATT, SNEGSKA (reference sequence). The CDR3 covers 14 residues. DNA of the CDR3: TGCAGTATTACCGCGTCAGGGGGACCCTACGAGCAGTACTTC. Protein sequence: CSITASGGPYEQYF.

V usage is TRBV5-4 and J usage is TRBJ2-1, with D perhaps matching TRBD1 (5 bases). This CDR3 spans 16 amino acids. Between the trimmed V and J ends, which lost 0 bases and 3 bases, there was a span of 13 bases. Germline loops: CDR1 SGHNT, CDR2 YYREEE (reference sequence). The CDR3 protein is CASSLVGVSRYNEQFF. CDR3 DNA sequence: TGTGCCAGCAGCTTGGTAGGGGTCTCACGCTACAATGAGCAGTTCTTC.

The CDR3 reads CASSSLDSNQETQYF. The CDR3, as DNA: TGTGCCAGCAGTTCCTTAGACAGCAACCAAGAGACCCAGTACTTC. This chain links TRBV12-3 or TRBV12-4 with TRBJ2-5; TRBD1 is a possible D gene (5 bases). The ends were cut back, 4 bases at V and 0 bases at J, with 12 bases in the middle. CDR3 length: 15 amino acids.

This clonotype was seen many times. The chain links TRBV12-3 or TRBV12-4 to TRBJ1-2; TRBD1 is a possible D gene (6 bases). The CDR3 length is 15 residues. Trimming removed 4 bases at V and 7 bases at J, with 19 bases between. CDR3 residues: CASSSAGRGSAGYTF. The CDR3 coding sequence is TGTGCCAGCAGTTCCGCCGGAAGGGGGTCGGCTGGCTACACCTTC.

This clonotype was detected a few times. This chain links TRBV20-1 with TRBJ1-1; 9 nucleotides line up with TRBD1. Germline assignment: CDR1 DFQATT and CDR2 SNEGSKA (reference sequence). The V gene end was trimmed by 1 base and the J gene end by 1 base; junction bases not matched to a gene: 1. The CDR3 spans 14 residues. CDR3 in amino acids: CSARGGQGNTEAFF. The CDR3 DNA follows: TGCAGTGCTAGAGGGGGACAGGGGAACACTGAAGCTTTCTTT.

V is TRBV7-2 and J is TRBJ1-4; 9 nucleotides align to TRBD1. With V trimmed by 1 base and J by 8 bases, 5 bases remained unmatched. The CDR3 spans 15 residues. Germline CDR1 is SGHTA and CDR2 is FQGNSA. CDR3 sequence: CASSLVQGAREKLFF. Here the CDR3 DNA reads TGTGCCAGCAGCTTAGTACAGGGGGCAAGGGAAAAACTGTTTTTT.

This sequence joins TRBV6-6 and TRBJ2-1; TRBD2 aligns across 9 bases. V was clipped by 7 bases and J by 6 bases; unmatched bases: 7. This CDR3 is 14 amino acids long. Germline V gene data show CDR1 as MNHNY and CDR2 as SVGAGI (reference sequence). This CDR3 is CASTPLAGCNEQFF. The CDR3, as DNA: TGTGCCAGCACCCCCCTAGCGGGGTGCAATGAGCAGTTCTTC.

This clonotype was seen ten or more times. V usage is TRBV7-2 and J usage is TRBJ2-7; TRBD2 aligns across 7 bases. V lost 1 base to trimming and J lost 2 bases; unmatched junction nucleotides: 5. CDR1 SGHTA and CDR2 FQGNSA come from the germline V gene. The CDR3 length is 15 residues. CDR3 in DNA: TGTGCCAGCAGCTTAGTCTGGACTAGTACCTACGAGCAGTACTTC. Amino acid sequence: CASSLVWTSTYEQYF.

This clonotype was found a few times. The chain links TRBV6-1 to TRBJ2-4, with D unresolved. V lost 5 bases, J lost 5 bases, and 10 bases lay in between. The length of the CDR3 is 13 residues. Germline-derived CDR1 and CDR2 are MNHNS and SASEGT. Here the CDR3 reads CASSQPSQNIQYF. The DNA of the CDR3 is TGTGCCAGCAGTCAACCATCGCAAAACATTCAGTACTTC.

This clonotype was detected many times. In nucleotides, the CDR3 is TGTGCCAGCAGCTTAGGCCAGTTGTACCAAGAGACCCAGTACTTC. This codes for CASSLGQLYQETQYF. The rearrangement uses TRBV7-9 and TRBJ2-5; D gene ambiguous. V lost 1 base to trimming and J lost 0 bases, with 9 bases between them. Germline CDR1 and CDR2: SEHNR and FQNEAQ (reference sequence). The CDR3 has 15 amino acids. The full variable domain, with the rest looked up from reference TRBV7-9 and TRBJ2-5, is DTGVSQNPRHKITKRGQNVTFRCDPISEHNRLYWYRQTLGQGPEFLTYFQNEAQLEKSRLLSDRFSAERPKGSFSTLEIQRTEQGDSAMYLCASSLGQLYQETQYFGPGTRLLVL.

This clonotype was seen repeatedly, ten times or more. CDR3 in DNA: TGTGCCAGCACCGCGGGACAGGGAACGGGCAATGAGCAGTTCTTC. Translation: CASTAGQGTGNEQFF. V gene TRBV12-3 or TRBV12-4 combines with J gene TRBJ2-1, with 9 bases matching TRBD1. This CDR3 spans 15 amino acids. V lost 7 bases and J lost 6; bases outside the gene matches: 10.

Written as DNA, the CDR3 is TGTGCCAGCAGTAATCCGCCGGGCAGAACATCACAAGAGACCCAGTACTTC. Amino acids: CASSNPPGRTSQETQYF. This rearrangement joins TRBV12-3 or TRBV12-4 to TRBJ2-5, with D unclear. The CDR3 is made up of 17 amino acids. V shed 5 bases and J shed 2 bases, with 21 bases lying between them.

J is TRBJ1-1 and V is TRBV7-9; TRBD1 matches at 7 bases. With V trimmed by 5 bases and J by 14 bases, 11 bases remained unmatched. CDR1 and CDR2 from the germline V gene are SEHNR and FQNEAQ (reference sequence). The CDR3 loop spans 12 amino acids. CDR3 sequence (DNA): TGTGCCAGCAGCGCGGACAGGTTTGAGCGGTTCTTT. Translated, it gives CASSADRFERFF. Full variable domain (rest looked up from reference TRBV7-9 and TRBJ1-1): DTGVSQNPRHKITKRGQNVTFRCDPISEHNRLYWYRQTLGQGPEFLTYFQNEAQLEKSRLLSDRFSAERPKGSFSTLEIQRTEQGDSAMYLCASSADRFERFFGQGTRLTVV.

The chain joins TRBV5-1 to TRBJ2-7; 9 nucleotides match TRBD1. Trimming took 5 bases from V and 5 from J; bases not matched to a gene: 8. CDR3 length: 14 amino acids. Germline CDR1 reads SGHRS; CDR2 reads YFSETQ. The CDR3 loop is CASRPGQGMNEQYF. Here the CDR3 DNA reads TGCGCCAGCAGACCCGGACAGGGGATGAACGAGCAGTACTTC.

This clonotype was seen only a few times. This chain links TRBV25-1 with TRBJ1-4; unclear D gene. Trimming removed 3 bases from V and 7 bases from J, with 6 bases in between. Germline V gene data show CDR1 as MGHDK and CDR2 as SYGVNS. This CDR3 is 12 amino acids long. The chain's CDR3 is CASSDNSEKLFF. CDR3 bases: TGTGCCAGCAGTGATAACAGTGAAAAACTGTTTTTT. Drawing the rest from reference TRBV25-1 and TRBJ1-4, the complete variable domain is EADIYQTPRYLVIGTGKKITLECSQTMGHDKMYWYQQDPGMELHLIHYSYGVNSTEKGDLSSESTVSRIRTEHFPLTLESARPSHTSQYLCASSDNSEKLFFGSGTQLSVL.

The count of this clonotype is one. The gene calls are TRBV6-5 and TRBJ2-7; TRBD2 is a possible D gene (6 bases). V lost 6 bases to trimming and J lost 2 bases, with 17 bases between them. The CDR3 totals 15 residues. Germline V CDR1 and CDR2: MNHEY, SVGAGI. The CDR3 loop is CASRDRRDVPYEQYF. CDR3 DNA sequence: TGTGCCAGCAGAGACCGGCGGGACGTGCCCTACGAGCAGTACTTC.

This clonotype was seen only once. This chain's CDR3 is CSAGTPAFF. The CDR3 nucleotides are TGCAGTGCCGGGACCCCCGCGTTCTTC. The genes are TRBV20-1 and TRBJ2-1; D possibly uses TRBD1 or TRBD2 (5 bases each). V shed 6 bases and J shed 15 bases, with 12 bases lying between them. This CDR3 is 9 amino acids long. Germline CDR1 reads DFQATT; CDR2 reads SNEGSKA (reference sequence).

The gene calls are TRBV7-2 and TRBJ2-2, with 8 bases fitting TRBD1. Trimming at V came to 1 base and at J to 7 bases, leaving 5 bases not matched to a gene. There are 15 residues in the CDR3. Germline V gives CDR1 SGHTA, CDR2 FQGNSA. CDR3 region: CASSLVGTGVGELFF. The CDR3 region has the DNA TGTGCCAGCAGCTTAGTCGGGACAGGTGTCGGGGAGCTGTTTTTT. Full variable domain (rest looked up from reference TRBV7-2 and TRBJ2-2): GAGVSQSPSNKVTEKGKDVELRCDPISGHTALYWYRQSLGQGLEFLIYFQGNSAPDKSGLPSDRFSAERTGGSVSTLTIQRTQQEDSAVYLCASSLVGTGVGELFFGEGSRLTVL.

The chain has TRBV7-2 and TRBJ2-1, with 9 nucleotides matching TRBD2. The CDR3 is made up of 16 amino acids. CDR1 is SGHTA and CDR2 is FQGNSA in the germline V gene. J gave up 4 bases and V 1 base, and 5 bases lay outside the gene matches. The CDR3 DNA reads as TGTGCCAGCAGCTTAGTGGCTAGCGGGGAGTACAATGAGCAGTTCTTC. Translation gives CASSLVASGEYNEQFF.